This T cell receptor (beta chain) was sequenced during a study of control samples from healthy donors and cancer patients (dated by TCRdb to the early 2020s). In regard to this clone: The clone's antigen remains unknown. Base qualities are not at hand, and no much larger clone is one base apart.

Sequences KGHSH (CDR1) and LQKENI (CDR2) are obtained from the germline V gene. Relative to germline, V is 6 bases shorter and J is 1 base shorter, with 15 bases between their ends. The CDR3 sequence holds 15 residues, the cysteine and phenylalanine included. The sequence is cut down to CDR3 DNA, 45 bases in frame from base 1. The library was produced with the immunoSEQ multiplex PCR assay. This immuneACCESS table, as held by TCRdb, lists in-frame sequences with V and J called but not all clones. Of the missing ones, under half trace to an unresolved V gene in checked studies; the others have no known cause. For this sample the table gives roughly 80,000 clones, of which about 90% were detected only once. Around 5.8% of the sample belongs to the ten largest clones.

The chain links TRBV18 with TRBJ1-1; the D gene is unclear. Sequenced sample: blood. This TCR was sampled from a man aged 50-59 years in good health. The bases read TGTGCCAGCTCCCCAAGGCGGGCGGAGAACACTGAAGCTTTCTTT. It codes for CASSPRRAENTEAFF.